One and the same sample provided the 31 T cell receptor beta chains below, sequenced in a study of cytomegalovirus exposure and HLA in healthy donors. A multiplex PCR was run with 60 Vbeta primers and 13 Jbeta primers. Produced via immunoSEQ multiplex PCR; TCRdb's table is partial and in-frame only. With about 59,000 clones in the sample, the ten largest clones hold 4% to 5.5%. Source material: PBMCs. Receptors were obtained from a man between 25 and 39 years old in good health and CMV-seropositive.

The rearrangement uses TRBV7-6 and TRBJ2-7, with D perhaps matching TRBD2 (6 bases). The CDR3 sequence is 16 residues long. Germline V gives CDR1 SGHVS, CDR2 FNYEAQ. V was cut by 5 bases and J by 2 bases, with 19 bases left in between. DNA of the CDR3: TGTGCCAGCAGCCCATGGAGGGACGGAGAGGCCTACGAGCAGTACTTC. As protein: CASSPWRDGEAYEQYF.

V usage is TRBV5-1 and J usage is TRBJ2-7; 10 bases line up with TRBD1. The J segment lost 1 base and the V segment lost 3 bases, leaving 7 bases of the junction unmatched. Per germline, CDR1 SGHRS and CDR2 YFSETQ. The length of the CDR3 is 16 residues. CDR3 DNA sequence: TGCGCCAGCAGCTCAAGGGACAGGGGCCGGTCCTACGAGCAGTACTTC. Translated: CASSSRDRGRSYEQYF.

This rearrangement joins TRBV28 to TRBJ1-2; 7 nucleotides agree with TRBD1. There are 13 residues in the CDR3. Germline V gene data show CDR1 as MDHEN and CDR2 as SYDVKM. V was pared by 4 bases and J by 8 bases, with 7 bases of the junction left unmatched. The CDR3 DNA reads as TGTGCCAGCAGTTGGGACAGCCGGGGGGGCTACACCTTC. It codes for CASSWDSRGGYTF.

V gene TRBV9 combines with J gene TRBJ1-1; D perhaps matches TRBD1 (5 bases). The CDR3 is made up of 14 amino acids. Trimming removed 3 bases at V and 0 bases at J, with 9 bases between. Germline CDR1 is SGDLS and CDR2 is YYNGEE. CDR3 sequence reads: CASSEGALNTEAFF. CDR3 nucleotide sequence: TGTGCCAGCAGCGAAGGGGCTTTGAACACTGAAGCTTTCTTT.

The V call is TRBV18, the J call TRBJ2-1; a weak D match, TRBD2 (5 bases). The germline gives CDR1 KGHSH, CDR2 LQKENI. The CDR3 length is 16 residues. V shed 0 bases and J shed 6 bases, with 15 bases lying between them. CDR3 loop: CASSPPLGFAGNEQFF. DNA for the CDR3: TGTGCCAGCTCACCACCGCTTGGGTTCGCGGGCAATGAGCAGTTCTTC.

The rearrangement uses TRBV30 and TRBJ2-6, with unresolved D. This CDR3 spans 15 amino acids. Germline-derived CDR1 and CDR2 are GTSNPN and SVGIG (reference sequence). V lost 3 bases, J lost 1 base, and 10 bases lay in between. This chain's CDR3 is CAWSAIVSGANVLTF. The CDR3, as DNA: TGTGCCTGGAGCGCGATAGTATCTGGGGCCAACGTCCTGACTTTC.

The chain carries TRBV4-1 and TRBJ1-5; 7 bases line up with TRBD1. The CDR3 consists of 15 residues. Unmatched junction bases numbered 9, after V lost 4 bases and J lost 6 bases. Germline CDR1 reads MGHRA; CDR2 reads YSYEKL. The CDR3 DNA reads TGCGCCAGCAGCCGAGTGGGACAGCGAGGTCAGCCCCAGCATTTT. Amino acids: CASSRVGQRGQPQHF.

The rearrangement joins TRBV30 to TRBJ1-2; D is possibly TRBD1 (5 bases). Trimming left V 1 base short and J 2 bases short, with 8 bases between. This CDR3 comprises 13 residues. Germline V gene sequence: CDR1 GTSNPN, CDR2 SVGIG (reference sequence). This CDR3 is CAWSGDWNYGYTF. CDR3 DNA sequence: TGTGCCTGGAGTGGGGACTGGAACTATGGCTACACCTTC. The full variable domain, completed using reference TRBV30 and TRBJ1-2, is SQTIHQWPATLVQPVGSPLSLECTVEGTSNPNLYWYRQAAGRGLQLLFYSVGIGQISSEVPQNLSASRPQDRQFILSSKKLLLSDSGFYLCAWSGDWNYGYTFGSGTRLTVV.

DNA for the CDR3: TGTGCCAGCAGCTTTGTACAGAAAGACAATGAGCAGTTCTTC. Translated: CASSFVQKDNEQFF. V and J are TRBV5-6 and TRBJ2-1; no clear D gene. V shed 2 bases and J shed 5 bases, with 11 bases lying between them. The CDR3 is 14 residues long. CDR1 and CDR2 from the germline V gene are SGHDT and YYEEEE.

This chain joins TRBV2 and TRBJ2-2; D is possibly TRBD2 (5 bases). The length of the CDR3 is 15 residues. Trimming cost V 2 bases and J 7 bases, with 14 bases left between them. CDR1 SNHLY and CDR2 FYNNEI come from the germline V gene. DNA of the CDR3: TGTGCCAGCAGTGAATTACTAGTCGGTCACGGGGAGCTGTTTTTT. Residues: CASSELLVGHGELFF.

V is TRBV4-1 and J is TRBJ1-2; maybe TRBD1 (5 bases). CDR1 is MGHRA, CDR2 YSYEKL, per germline. The CDR3 consists of 18 residues. Trimming left V 2 bases short and J 6 bases short, with 25 bases between. In nucleotides, the CDR3 is TGCGCCAGCAGCCAACCATCCCTCGGTCGGGGAGGGGACGATGGCTACACCTTC. This sequence encodes CASSQPSLGRGGDDGYTF.

V and J are TRBV4-2 and TRBJ2-3; the D gene is possibly TRBD1 (5 bases). The CDR3 is made up of 16 amino acids. Germline lookup yields CDR1 LGHNA and CDR2 YNFKEQ. The V end lost 3 bases, the J end lost 0 bases, and 13 bases lay between the germline ends. The CDR3: CASSQRWGRSTDTQYF. DNA of the CDR3: TGTGCCAGCAGCCAGAGGTGGGGCCGGAGCACAGATACGCAGTATTTT.

The chain has TRBV7-9 and TRBJ1-2, with D unresolved. V lost 5 bases to trimming and J lost 5 bases, with 18 bases between them. From germline, CDR1 is SEHNR and CDR2 FQNEAQ (reference sequence). This CDR3 is built from 15 residues. The DNA of the CDR3 is TGTGCCAGCAGCGATCCAACGTCGGGTGCTTATGGCTACACCTTC. As protein: CASSDPTSGAYGYTF.

This chain links TRBV5-4 with TRBJ2-5; D uncertain. Germline V CDR1 and CDR2: SGHNT, YYREEE (reference sequence). Trimming shortened V by 5 bases and J by 5 bases, and 19 bases separated the two germline ends. The CDR3 runs to 15 residues. The CDR3, as DNA: TGTGCCAGCAGTCCAGACAACAGAAGATGGGAGACCCAGTACTTC. Translating gives CASSPDNRRWETQYF.

The chain joins TRBV4-1 to TRBJ2-7; TRBD2 matches at 12 bases. Germline V gene lookup returns CDR1 MGHRA and CDR2 YSYEKL. The trim removed 1 base at V and 2 bases at J, leaving 0 bases unmatched. The CDR3 totals 15 residues. CDR3 DNA sequence: TGCGCCAGCAGCCAAGGGACTAGCGGGGCCTACGAGCAGTACTTC. As protein: CASSQGTSGAYEQYF.

Remarks on this clone: A read error may account for a junction end that differs from germline. The gene calls are TRBV6-1 and TRBJ2-5, with 7 bases aligning to TRBD2. The germline V gene has CDR1 MNHNS and CDR2 SASEGT. This CDR3 contains 15 residues. In DNA, the CDR3 is TGTGCCAGCAGAGAGGACACACGGGCGGGGGAGAACCAGTACTTC. This codes for CASREDTRAGENQYF.

The chain carries TRBV4-1 and TRBJ2-3; perhaps TRBD2 as D (6 bases). Trimming stripped 0 bases from V and 10 bases from J, with 8 bases between. The CDR3 has 12 amino acids. CDR1 is MGHRA, CDR2 YSYEKL, per germline. The CDR3 sequence is CASSQEWGAQYF. DNA of the CDR3: TGCGCCAGCAGCCAAGAGTGGGGGGCGCAGTATTTT.

The V call is TRBV7-8, the J call TRBJ1-5, with a possible D match to TRBD1 (5 bases). V was trimmed by 7 bases and J by 5 bases, leaving 15 bases between them. CDR3 length: 14 amino acids. The germline CDR1 and CDR2 sequences are SGHVS and FQNEAQ. The CDR3 region has the DNA TGTGCCAGCAACCCCGCGGGGGGGGATCAGCCCCAGCATTTT. Amino acid sequence: CASNPAGGDQPQHF.

The chain joins TRBV9 to TRBJ2-7; 9 bases agree with TRBD1. Germline loops: CDR1 SGDLS, CDR2 YYNGEE. With 4 bases clipped from V and 2 bases from J, the junction kept 4 bases outside the gene matches. The CDR3 covers 14 residues. As DNA, the CDR3 is TGTGCCAGCAGCTCGGACAGGGGAGCCTACGAGCAGTACTTC. Its protein product is CASSSDRGAYEQYF.

The V and J genes are TRBV11-1 and TRBJ2-7, with a weak D call TRBD1 (6 bases). Trimming removed 4 bases at V and 3 bases at J, with 7 bases between. CDR1 and CDR2 from the germline V gene are SGHAT and FQDESV (reference sequence). This CDR3 is 12 amino acids long. In DNA, the CDR3 is TGTGCCAGCAGCTCGGACAGCTACGAGCAGTACTTC. Amino acid sequence: CASSSDSYEQYF.

The chain carries TRBV6-5 and TRBJ2-7; the D gene is possibly TRBD1 (6 bases). The CDR3 is 13 amino acids. Germline CDR1 MNHEY, CDR2 SVGAGI. V shed 2 bases and J shed 3 bases, with 8 bases lying between them. CDR3 region: CASSYGRGYEQYF. The DNA of the CDR3 is TGTGCCAGCAGTTACGGCAGGGGCTACGAGCAGTACTTC.

The chain couples TRBV19 to TRBJ2-2; D gene ambiguous. Germline V gene data show CDR1 as LNHDA and CDR2 as SQIVND (reference sequence). This CDR3 has 14 amino acids. Trimming took off 2 bases at V and 0 bases at J, with 4 bases between the two ends. In nucleotides, the CDR3 is TGTGCCAGTAGTATACCTTCGAACACCGGGGAGCTGTTTTTT. Translation: CASSIPSNTGELFF.

The rearrangement links TRBV5-1 to TRBJ2-1; 7 bases fit TRBD1. CDR3 size: 14 residues. V lost 4 bases to trimming and J lost 6 bases; unmatched junction nucleotides: 7. Germline V CDR1 and CDR2: SGHRS, YFSETQ. CDR3 bases: TGCGCCAGCAGCCCGGGACAGTCAGGCAATGAGCAGTTCTTC. It yields the protein CASSPGQSGNEQFF.

CDR3 bases: TGCGCCAGCAGTGAGGGGCTCCCGGACACTGAAGCTTTCTTT. This translates into CASSEGLPDTEAFF. V and J are TRBV10-1 and TRBJ1-1; D is unresolved. In germline, CDR1 is WNHNN, CDR2 SYGVQD (reference sequence). The V end was cut by 2 bases, the J end by 3 bases, with 10 bases between. The CDR3 covers 14 residues.

J is TRBJ2-7 and V is TRBV9; 9 nucleotides match TRBD1. The ends lost 4 bases at V and 5 bases at J; junction bases unmatched: 4. Germline CDR1 reads SGDLS; CDR2 reads YYNGEE. This CDR3 is built from 13 residues. For the CDR3, the DNA is TGTGCCAGCAGCATGACAGGGGGGGACGAGCAGTACTTC. Translation gives CASSMTGGDEQYF.

This chain links TRBV9 with TRBJ1-2; a weak D match, TRBD1 (6 bases). The length of the CDR3 is 14 residues. Per germline, CDR1 SGDLS and CDR2 YYNGEE. Trimming took off 3 bases at V and 0 bases at J, with 9 bases between the two ends. Written as DNA, the CDR3 is TGTGCCAGCAGCGAGGACAGTACTAACTATGGCTACACCTTC. It specifies CASSEDSTNYGYTF.

V gene TRBV14 combines with J gene TRBJ1-1; D unresolved. The CDR3 covers 13 residues. Germline loops: CDR1 SGHDN, CDR2 FVKESK. Trimming stripped 4 bases from V and 4 bases from J, with 10 bases between. The CDR3 region is CASSLGRSTEAFF. The CDR3 DNA reads TGTGCCAGCAGCCTCGGGAGGAGCACTGAAGCTTTCTTT.

The V call is TRBV29-1, the J call TRBJ1-2; D call uncertain. Germline CDR1 is SQVTM and CDR2 is ANQGSEA. Trimming stripped 5 bases from V and 0 bases from J, with 10 bases between. The CDR3 extends over 13 amino acids. CDR3 bases: TGCAGCGTTCGTGACACGCCTAACTATGGCTACACCTTC. This gives the protein CSVRDTPNYGYTF.

The rearrangement links TRBV2 to TRBJ2-1, with D maybe TRBD2 (5 bases). The CDR3 spans 14 residues. CDR1 SNHLY and CDR2 FYNNEI come from the germline V gene. The V gene lost 1 base and the J gene lost 5 bases, with 9 bases spanning the gap. This CDR3 reads CASSEGGLDNEQFF. DNA of the CDR3: TGTGCCAGCAGTGAAGGAGGGCTAGACAATGAGCAGTTCTTC.

This chain joins TRBV29-1 and TRBJ2-3, with 10 bases identical to TRBD2. Germline V gene sequence: CDR1 SQVTM, CDR2 ANQGSEA. Trimming took 1 base from V and 4 from J; bases not matched to a gene: 8. The CDR3 has 16 residues. The CDR3 bases are TGCAGCGTTGAAGGTGGACTAGCGGTGATCGCAGATACGCAGTATTTT. Translating gives CSVEGGLAVIADTQYF.

The chain has TRBV6-5 and TRBJ2-5; 11 bases are a match to TRBD2. V gave up 2 bases and J gave up 1 base; unmatched junction bases: 3. CDR1 is MNHEY and CDR2 is SVGAGI in the germline V gene. The CDR3 loop spans 16 amino acids. CDR3 in DNA: TGTGCCAGCAGTTACGATCTAGCGGGGGGCCAAGAGACCCAGTACTTC. Residues: CASSYDLAGGQETQYF.